This is a list of T cell receptor beta chains from one sample in a study of shared clonotypes between healthy human individuals. Sequencing was performed with immunoSEQ multiplex PCR; in TCRdb, only in-frame clones are kept and a portion is missing. Among about 2.1 million clones listed, around 93% were seen once. The source material was naive CD8+ T cells from PBMCs. The receptors originated from a man younger than 35 in good health. Some clones in this sample may be carry-over from other donors' samples. CDR3s include the opening cysteine and the closing phenylalanine or tryptophan. The D gene is left open where the match is weak. Where a row states a size, it is once, few, many or the class of an expanded clone; other rows omit it.

clone size: NA; V gene: TRBV11-2; J gene: TRBJ1-4; D gene: TRBD1; CDR3 DNA: TGTGCCAGCAGCTTAGCGGGGACAGGGAGTGAAAAACTGTTTTTT; CDR3 protein: CASSLAGTGSEKLFF
clone size: NA; V gene: TRBV27; J gene: TRBJ2-1; D gene: NA; CDR3 DNA: TGTGCCAGCAGATATGACGGTTACAATGAGCAGTTCTTC; CDR3 protein: CASRYDGYNEQFF
clone size: NA; V gene: TRBV27; J gene: TRBJ1-2; D gene: TRBD1; CDR3 DNA: TGTGCCAGCAAGGGGACAGGGGCGCTTCCACCAGACAACTATGGCTACACCTTC; CDR3 protein: CASKGTGALPPDNYGYTF
clone size: NA; V gene: TRBV4-2; J gene: TRBJ2-2; D gene: NA; CDR3 DNA: TGTGCCAGCAGCCGCCGTTCGGAGTATATCACCGGGGAGCTGTTTTTT; CDR3 protein: CASSRRSEYITGELFF
clone size: NA; V gene: TRBV7-9; J gene: TRBJ1-5; D gene: NA; CDR3 DNA: TGTGCCAGCAGCTCTGGCCTAGGTGTACAGCCCCAGCATTTT; CDR3 protein: CASSSGLGVQPQHF
clone size: NA; V gene: TRBV2; J gene: TRBJ1-5; D gene: NA; CDR3 DNA: TGTGCCAGCAGTGAATGGGGATCCAATCAGCCCCAGCATTTT; CDR3 protein: CASSEWGSNQPQHF
clone size: NA; V gene: TRBV5-5; J gene: TRBJ1-2; D gene: NA; CDR3 DNA: TGTGCCAGCAGCTTGGCCGGGACAACCTATGGCTACACCTTC; CDR3 protein: CASSLAGTTYGYTF
clone size: NA; V gene: TRBV28; J gene: TRBJ1-1; D gene: NA; CDR3 DNA: TGTGCCAGCAGTTGGCGGTTTGGGGTAGCCACTGAAGCTTTCTTT; CDR3 protein: CASSWRFGVATEAFF
clone size: NA; V gene: TRBV5-8; J gene: TRBJ1-1; D gene: NA; CDR3 DNA: TGTGCCAGCAGCTCGTCGGTCGGCACTGAAGCTTTCTTT; CDR3 protein: CASSSSVGTEAFF
clone size: NA; V gene: TRBV9; J gene: TRBJ2-1; D gene: TRBD2; CDR3 DNA: TGTGCCAGCAGCGGTAGCGGGGGGTACAATGAGCAGTTCTTC; CDR3 protein: CASSGSGGYNEQFF
clone size: NA; V gene: TRBV5-1; J gene: TRBJ2-7; D gene: NA; CDR3 DNA: TGCGCCAGCAGCTTGATGGGCGAGCAGTACTTC; CDR3 protein: CASSLMGEQYF
clone size: NA; V gene: TRBV29-1; J gene: TRBJ2-5; D gene: NA; CDR3 DNA: TGCAGCGTGCAGGGGAGTCAAGAGACCCAGTACTTC; CDR3 protein: CSVQGSQETQYF
clone size: NA; V gene: TRBV6-1; J gene: TRBJ2-1; D gene: TRBD1; CDR3 DNA: TGTGCCAGCATGTTACCAGGGGGCCTCTACAATGAGCAGTTCTTC; CDR3 protein: CASMLPGGLYNEQFF
clone size: NA; V gene: TRBV7-8; J gene: TRBJ1-1; D gene: TRBD1; CDR3 DNA: TGTGCCAGCAGCTTAGATTGGGGACAGGGGGCTTTCTTT; CDR3 protein: CASSLDWGQGAFF
clone size: NA; V gene: TRBV5-4; J gene: TRBJ1-1; D gene: NA; CDR3 DNA: TGTGCCAGCAGCTTGGCCTTGGCCGACCGGTCTCGCCTCTTT; CDR3 protein: CASSLALADRSRLF
clone size: NA; V gene: TRBV5-1; J gene: TRBJ2-7; D gene: NA; CDR3 DNA: TGCGCCAGCAGCTTGGTTGGAGGGTTTTCCGAGCAGTACTTC; CDR3 protein: CASSLVGGFSEQYF
clone size: once; V gene: TRBV28; J gene: TRBJ2-7; D gene: TRBD1; CDR3 DNA: TGTGCCAGCAGCCCCTGGGCAGACAGGGCCCACGAGCAGTACTTC; CDR3 protein: CASSPWADRAHEQYF
clone size: NA; V gene: TRBV27; J gene: TRBJ2-2; D gene: TRBD1; CDR3 DNA: TGTGCCAGCAGGGACAGGGGGAACACCGGGGAGCTGTTTTTT; CDR3 protein: CASRDRGNTGELFF
clone size: once; V gene: TRBV7-9; J gene: TRBJ2-7; D gene: TRBD1; CDR3 DNA: TGTGCCAGCAGCCCAGGGACAGGGCTGACCCACGAGCAGTACTTC; CDR3 protein: CASSPGTGLTHEQYF
clone size: once; V gene: TRBV6-6; J gene: TRBJ1-2; D gene: NA; CDR3 DNA: TGTGCCAGCAGTTACGGGCTTCACTATGGCTACACCTTC; CDR3 protein: CASSYGLHYGYTF
clone size: NA; V gene: TRBV28; J gene: TRBJ2-7; D gene: NA; CDR3 DNA: TGTGCCAGCAGTTTAGGGTCTGAGGGTCGGACTTACGAGCAGTACTTC; CDR3 protein: CASSLGSEGRTYEQYF
clone size: NA; V gene: TRBV28; J gene: TRBJ2-7; D gene: NA; CDR3 DNA: TGTGGTGCAGGGAAGTCCTACGAGCAGTACTTC; CDR3 protein: CGAGKSYEQYF
clone size: NA; V gene: TRBV7-6; J gene: TRBJ1-2; D gene: NA; CDR3 DNA: TGTGCCAGCAGCTTAGGGGGTGACGGCATCTATGGCTACACCTTC; CDR3 protein: CASSLGGDGIYGYTF
clone size: NA; V gene: TRBV7-9; J gene: TRBJ2-5; D gene: TRBD1; CDR3 DNA: TGTGCCAGCAGCTGGAGGACAGGGAACCAAGAGACCCAGTACTTC; CDR3 protein: CASSWRTGNQETQYF
clone size: NA; V gene: TRBV9; J gene: TRBJ2-2; D gene: NA; CDR3 DNA: TGTGCCAGCAGCGTCTATTATACCCTAAACACCGGGGAGCTGTTTTTT; CDR3 protein: CASSVYYTLNTGELFF
clone size: NA; V gene: TRBV2; J gene: TRBJ2-2; D gene: NA; CDR3 DNA: TGTGCCAGCACGGGGGACAGTTTGCACACCGGGGAGCTGTTTTTT; CDR3 protein: CASTGDSLHTGELFF
clone size: NA; V gene: TRBV2; J gene: TRBJ1-4; D gene: NA; CDR3 DNA: TGTGCCAGCACGTACAAGCTGACATTTTTTGAGGAAAAACTGTTTTTT; CDR3 protein: CASTYKLTFFEEKLFF
clone size: NA; V gene: TRBV27; J gene: TRBJ2-7; D gene: NA; CDR3 DNA: TGTGCCAGCAGTTCCTTCCCCGAGCTCGAGCAGTACTTC; CDR3 protein: CASSSFPELEQYF
clone size: NA; V gene: TRBV5-1; J gene: TRBJ2-7; D gene: NA; CDR3 DNA: TGCGCCAGCAGCTTGGAGGTACCCTACGAGCAGTACTTC; CDR3 protein: CASSLEVPYEQYF
clone size: once; V gene: TRBV13; J gene: TRBJ1-1; D gene: NA; CDR3 DNA: TGTGCCAGCAGCCCCGGCGACGGGCTGAACACTGAAGCTTTCTTT; CDR3 protein: CASSPGDGLNTEAFF
clone size: NA; V gene: TRBV6-1; J gene: TRBJ1-1; D gene: NA; CDR3 DNA: TGTGCCAGCAGTGACTGGGGTGGCACTGAAGCTTTCTTT; CDR3 protein: CASSDWGGTEAFF
clone size: NA; V gene: TRBV27; J gene: TRBJ2-7; D gene: TRBD1; CDR3 DNA: TGTGCCAGCAGTTTGTCCGGGACAGGGTGGTACGAGCAGTACTTC; CDR3 protein: CASSLSGTGWYEQYF
clone size: NA; V gene: TRBV28; J gene: TRBJ2-1; D gene: TRBD1; CDR3 DNA: TGTGCCAGCAGAGATCTCCGGGACAGATACAATGAGCAGTTCTTC; CDR3 protein: CASRDLRDRYNEQFF
clone size: NA; V gene: TRBV28; J gene: TRBJ1-2; D gene: NA; CDR3 DNA: TGTGCCAGCAGTTTATACGGACAGAACAACTATGGCTACACCTTC; CDR3 protein: CASSLYGQNNYGYTF
clone size: NA; V gene: TRBV2; J gene: TRBJ1-5; D gene: NA; CDR3 DNA: TGTGCCAGCGGGCGGGGGAACCAGTGGCCCCAGCATTTT; CDR3 protein: CASGRGNQWPQHF
clone size: NA; V gene: TRBV5-5; J gene: TRBJ2-5; D gene: NA; CDR3 DNA: TGTGCCAGCAGCTTGTATTACCGTGGGGAGACCCAGTACTTC; CDR3 protein: CASSLYYRGETQYF
clone size: NA; V gene: TRBV21-1; J gene: TRBJ2-5; D gene: NA; CDR3 DNA: TGTGCCAGCAGTTTCCGAGAGACCCAGTACTTC; CDR3 protein: CASSFRETQYF
clone size: NA; V gene: TRBV18; J gene: TRBJ1-5; D gene: NA; CDR3 DNA: TGTGCCAGCACTGAAAGATGGCTCGAACAGCCCCAGCATTTT; CDR3 protein: CASTERWLEQPQHF
clone size: few; V gene: TRBV9; J gene: TRBJ1-1; D gene: NA; CDR3 DNA: TGTGCCAGCAACGGCAGGGAGGGGAACACTGAAGCTTTCTTT; CDR3 protein: CASNGREGNTEAFF
clone size: NA; V gene: TRBV7-9; J gene: TRBJ1-2; D gene: TRBD1; CDR3 DNA: TGTGCCAGCACGGGACAGGGATACTATGGCTACACCTTC; CDR3 protein: CASTGQGYYGYTF
clone size: NA; V gene: TRBV4-3; J gene: TRBJ2-7; D gene: TRBD2; CDR3 DNA: TGCGCCAGCAGCCAATTCCGGGGGGGCGAGCAGTACTTC; CDR3 protein: CASSQFRGGEQYF
clone size: NA; V gene: TRBV5-1; J gene: TRBJ1-1; D gene: NA; CDR3 DNA: TGCGCCAGCAGCTTGATCTCCACTCTGAACACTGAAGCTTTCTTT; CDR3 protein: CASSLISTLNTEAFF
clone size: NA; V gene: TRBV2; J gene: TRBJ1-1; D gene: TRBD1; CDR3 DNA: TGTGCCAGCAGCCTTAACCCGGGGGACAGGGACACTGAAGCTTTCTTT; CDR3 protein: CASSLNPGDRDTEAFF
clone size: NA; V gene: TRBV7-8; J gene: TRBJ2-1; D gene: TRBD2; CDR3 DNA: TGTGCCAGCAGCCGACCTTGGGAGGGCATCGTCAATGAGCAGTTCTTC; CDR3 protein: CASSRPWEGIVNEQFF